The 10 T cell receptor beta chains below were found in one sample sequenced in a study of shared clonotypes between healthy human individuals. Sequencing used immunoSEQ multiplex PCR; TCRdb keeps in-frame clones, though not all of them. The repertoire consists of about 1.1 million clones, with around 82% occurring once and the leading ten covering around 0.61%. The sample taken for sequencing was memory CD4+ T cells from PBMCs. Subset described: CD45RA-negative fraction. The receptors stem from a man younger than 35 in good health. Some clones in this sample may be carry-over from other donors' samples.

About this clone: Distinct nucleotide sequences in the sample also encode this CDR3. V gene TRBV28 combines with J gene TRBJ1-1; D not resolved. V was cut by 2 bases and J by 2 bases, with 6 bases left in between. The CDR3 runs to 13 residues. Germline V gene lookup returns CDR1 MDHEN and CDR2 SYDVKM. CDR3 in amino acids: CASSLVENTEAFF. CDR3 nucleotides: TGTGCCAGCAGTTTAGTCGAAAACACTGAAGCTTTCTTT.

The V gene is TRBV7-2, the J gene TRBJ2-5; TRBD1 aligns across 8 bases. V gave up 3 bases and J gave up 4 bases; unmatched junction bases: 4. Germline loops: CDR1 SGHTA, CDR2 FQGNSA. The CDR3 has 14 amino acids. In nucleotides, the CDR3 is TGTGCCAGCAGCTTGGCGACAGGGGTAGAGACCCAGTACTTC. It specifies CASSLATGVETQYF.

The V gene is TRBV29-1, the J gene TRBJ2-4, with TRBD2 matching over 16 bases. With V trimmed by 6 bases and J by 6 bases, 11 bases remained unmatched. Germline CDR1 and CDR2: SQVTM and ANQGSEA. The CDR3 is 17 residues long. As DNA, the CDR3 is TGCAGCGTCCCCAAAACCGGGACTAGCGGGAGGGGAAACATTCAGTACTTC. Translation: CSVPKTGTSGRGNIQYF. The variable domain in full, with the rest retrieved from reference TRBV29-1 and TRBJ2-4, is SAVISQKPSRDICQRGTSLTIQCQVDSQVTMMFWYRQQPGQSLTLIATANQGSEATYESGFVIDKFPISRPNLTFSTLTVSNMSPEDSSIYLCSVPKTGTSGRGNIQYFGAGTRLSVL.

The gene calls are TRBV21-1 and TRBJ1-5. TRBV21-1 represents a pseudogene. The CDR3 contains 14 residues. The CDR3 DNA reads TGTGCCAGCAGCAAAGCGCCTAGTAATCAGCCCCAGCATTTT. Its protein product is CASSKAPSNQPQHF.

This sequence joins TRBV7-6 and TRBJ1-4; no reliable D call. The CDR3 spans 14 residues. Germline assignment: CDR1 SGHVS and CDR2 FNYEAQ. With 6 bases removed from V and 4 bases from J, the gap between germline ends came to 12 bases. CDR3 sequence: CASSSTSRNEKLFF. DNA of the CDR3: TGTGCCAGCAGTTCGACATCCCGTAATGAAAAACTGTTTTTT.

This clone was observed once. This chain uses TRBV18 with TRBJ2-7; TRBD2 matches at 11 bases. The CDR3 loop spans 15 amino acids. The germline V gene encodes CDR1 KGHSH and CDR2 LQKENI. The ends lost 1 base at V and 1 base at J; junction bases unmatched: 0. The CDR3 here is CASSPRLAGSYEQYF. For the CDR3, the DNA is TGTGCCAGCTCACCACGACTAGCGGGATCCTACGAGCAGTACTTC.

The chain couples TRBV27 to TRBJ1-1, with 7 bases identical to TRBD1. Unmatched junction bases numbered 5, after V lost 2 bases and J lost 5 bases. Germline CDR1 and CDR2: MNHEY and SMNVEV (reference sequence). This CDR3 is built from 14 residues. The CDR3 nucleotides are TGTGCCAGCAGTTTAGAGGGGGCGAGTACTGAAGCTTTCTTT. It codes for CASSLEGASTEAFF.

This clone was observed a single time. One end of the junction varies from germline; a read error may be responsible. The chain uses TRBV7-9 and TRBJ1-3, with a possible D match to TRBD1 (5 bases). Germline loops: CDR1 SEHNR, CDR2 FQNEAQ (reference sequence). The length of the CDR3 is 13 residues. In nucleotides, the CDR3 is TGTGCCAGCCAGCTCACCCCAGGGCCCGATTCCAATTTT. Translation: CASQLTPGPDSNF.

The chain has TRBV6-1 and TRBJ2-5, with D perhaps matching TRBD1 (6 bases). There are 15 residues in the CDR3. Germline CDR1 MNHNS, CDR2 SASEGT. The V end lost 1 base, the J end lost 1 base, and 10 bases lay between the germline ends. In DNA form, the CDR3 reads TGTGCCAGCAGTGAAGGGGGGACACGCCAAGAGACCCAGTACTTC. Translating gives CASSEGGTRQETQYF.

The rearrangement links TRBV6-6 to TRBJ1-5, with D maybe TRBD1 (6 bases). V was cut by 4 bases and J by 5 bases, with 12 bases left in between. Germline CDR1 and CDR2: MNHNY and SVGAGI (reference sequence). This CDR3 is 14 amino acids long. The CDR3 region is CASSLARGDQPQHF. CDR3 sequence (DNA): TGTGCCAGCAGTTTGGCCAGGGGTGATCAGCCCCAGCATTTT.